This TCR beta chain came from a study of metastatic and nonmetastatic thyroid tumors. Study background: Repertoires were compared across blood and tumor or nodule tissue from malignant and benign thyroid patients.

Notes on the study in general: It was reportedly found that TCR beta diversity was significantly higher in malignant thyroid tumors than in benign nodules, a difference seen in both blood and tumor samples.

No treatment of any kind had been given to any patient before thyroid surgery. At least ten counts were recorded for this clone. Its specificity is not known. TCRdb reprocessed the PCR reads via MiXCR. Of more than 30,000 clones in the sample, roughly a fifth were seen once. V gave up 3 bases and J gave up 1 base, with 12 bases separating them. The CDR3 is 15 residues long. From germline, CDR1 is LGHDT and CDR2 YNNKEL (reference sequence). V is TRBV3-1 and J is TRBJ1-1; D unresolved. The sequenced sample consisted of blood. The clonotype was recovered from a female donor with papillary thyroid cancer or a benign thyroid nodule (not recorded which). Some clones in this sample may be carry-over from other donors' samples. The CDR3 DNA sequence: TGTGCCAGCAGCCACCGAGGACGGGAGAACACTGAAGCTTTCTTT. Protein product: CASSHRGRENTEAFF.